The 26 T cell receptor beta chains presented below share a single source sample, sequenced in a study of response to subunit inactivated influenza vaccine. TCRdb re-called the RT-PCR reads with MiXCR, one entry per CDR3 protein. The table records under 850,000 distinct CDR3 sequences, about 18% of them present only once. The input for sequencing was PBMCs from blood, taken 5 days after vaccination. The origin of the receptors is a man aged 50 or older who received an inactivated influenza vaccine.

The rearrangement uses TRBV4-3 and TRBJ1-1; 7 nucleotides match TRBD1. The CDR3 is made up of 13 amino acids. Germline CDR1 LGHNA, CDR2 YSLEER. V was clipped by 3 bases and J by 3 bases; unmatched bases: 1. The CDR3 here is CASSHQGDTEAFF. DNA for the CDR3: TGCGCCAGCAGCCACCAGGGGGACACTGAAGCTTTCTTT.

This clonotype was detected only a few times. The rearrangement links TRBV24-1 to TRBJ2-3, with 13 nucleotides matching TRBD2. With V trimmed by 12 bases and J by 0 bases, 14 bases remained unmatched. CDR1 and CDR2 from the germline V gene are KGHDR and SFDVKD. The length of the CDR3 is 18 residues. CDR3 sequence (DNA): TGTGCCCTAGGGACTAGCGGGAAACCTAACCCTAGCACAGATACGCAGTATTTT. It codes for CALGTSGKPNPSTDTQYF.

This clonotype was detected a few times. The V gene is TRBV28, the J gene TRBJ2-7; a weak D match, TRBD2 (5 bases). V was trimmed by 2 bases and J by 5 bases, leaving 13 bases between them. CDR3 size: 14 residues. Germline CDR1 MDHEN, CDR2 SYDVKM. The CDR3, as DNA: TGTGCCAGCAGTTTAGGTCCCGGACTCCACGAGCAGTACTTC. It yields the protein CASSLGPGLHEQYF.

There are a few counts of this clonotype. The genes are TRBV15 and TRBJ1-2, with D maybe TRBD1 (5 bases). Trimming left V 0 bases short and J 3 bases short, with 17 bases between. Germline V lookup: CDR1 LNHNV, CDR2 YYDKDF (reference sequence). The CDR3 covers 17 residues. CDR3 in DNA: TGTGCCACCAGCAGAGATCGTGGTCTCCTGGGGCACTATGGCTACACCTTC. It is translated as CATSRDRGLLGHYGYTF.

This clonotype has just a few counts. The chain is built from TRBV11-2 and TRBJ1-1, with D possibly matching TRBD1 (6 bases). V dropped 1 base and J dropped 12 bases, with 15 bases sitting between them. The V gene's germline CDR1 is SGHAT and CDR2 FQNNGV. The CDR3 has 13 residues. The chain's CDR3 is CASSLAQGQRTFF. For the CDR3, the DNA is TGTGCCAGCAGCTTAGCGCAGGGGCAGAGGACTTTCTTT.

The chain couples TRBV7-3 to TRBJ2-3, with 13 nucleotides matching TRBD2. This CDR3 is 14 amino acids long. Germline trimming cut 7 bases from V and 4 bases from J; bases unmatched to any gene: 2. Germline V lookup: CDR1 SGHTA, CDR2 FQGTGA. The CDR3 region has the DNA TGTGCCAGCAAACTAGCGGGAGGGGCAGATACGCAGTATTTT. Residues: CASKLAGGADTQYF.

The sample holds a few counts of this clonotype. The chain joins TRBV29-1 to TRBJ2-1; D call uncertain. This CDR3 contains 11 residues. From germline, CDR1 is SQVTM and CDR2 ANQGSEA. The CDR3: CTFGSYNEQFF. DNA of the CDR3: TGCACTTTCGGCTCCTACAATGAGCAGTTCTTC.

This sequence joins TRBV7-2 and TRBJ2-1; D remains unclear. The V and J ends lost 5 bases and 9 bases respectively, with 11 bases between them. Per germline, CDR1 SGHTA and CDR2 FQGNSA. The CDR3 runs to 12 residues. As DNA, the CDR3 is TGTGCCAGCAGCCCTGAAATTGGTGAGCAGTTCTTC. This encodes CASSPEIGEQFF.

This clonotype was seen a few times. The V and J genes are TRBV20-1 and TRBJ2-5; 7 bases align to TRBD1. V shed 2 bases, J shed 3 bases, and the junction held 3 bases outside the gene matches. The CDR3 sequence is 13 residues long. Per the germline V gene, CDR1 is DFQATT and CDR2 is SNEGSKA (reference sequence). DNA of the CDR3: TGCAGTGCTAGACTAGACAGGGAAGAGACCCAGTACTTC. It translates to CSARLDREETQYF.

The rearrangement links TRBV4-1 to TRBJ2-7; 14 bases line up with TRBD2. V trimming: 4 bases; J trimming: 0 bases; junction bases outside the gene matches: 8. Looked up from germline, CDR1 is MGHRA and CDR2 is YSYEKL. This CDR3 has 18 residues. CDR3 sequence: CASSPGTSGGHSSYEQYF. In DNA form, the CDR3 reads TGCGCCAGCAGCCCTGGGACTAGCGGGGGCCATAGCTCCTACGAGCAGTACTTC.

The sample holds many counts of this clonotype. This rearrangement joins TRBV7-2 to TRBJ2-5; a weak D match, TRBD2 (7 bases). Trimming removed 4 bases at V and 4 bases at J, with 16 bases between. CDR3 length: 15 residues. Looked up from germline, CDR1 is SGHTA and CDR2 is FQGNSA. CDR3 nucleotide sequence: TGTGCCAGCAGCTGGGGGGGGGCAGGGGCAGAGACCCAGTACTTC. Protein product: CASSWGGAGAETQYF.

This clonotype was seen a handful of times. The chain joins TRBV7-9 to TRBJ1-1; D is unclear. Germline values: CDR1 SEHNR, CDR2 FQNEAQ (reference sequence). The V end was cut by 1 base, the J end by 7 bases, with 7 bases between. The CDR3 loop spans 12 amino acids. CDR3 region: CASSLERSEAFF. The CDR3 DNA reads as TGTGCCAGCAGCTTAGAGAGAAGTGAAGCTTTCTTT.

This clonotype was seen only a few times. The V and J genes are TRBV3-1 and TRBJ2-1; no firm D call. Germline V gene data show CDR1 as LGHDT and CDR2 as YNNKEL (reference sequence). This CDR3 region has 15 residues. With 4 bases removed from V and 6 bases from J, the gap between germline ends came to 16 bases. CDR3 sequence reads: CASSLAATPANEQFF. The CDR3 nucleotides read TGTGCCAGCAGCCTCGCGGCAACCCCTGCCAATGAGCAGTTCTTC.

The chain is built from TRBV29-1 and TRBJ2-3; D is unclear. Germline V gives CDR1 SQVTM, CDR2 ANQGSEA. Trimming cost V 6 bases and J 6 bases, with 13 bases left between them. The length of the CDR3 is 12 residues. In DNA, the CDR3 is TGCAGCGTCCGGTCCCCCGGGGATACGCAGTATTTT. The encoded protein is CSVRSPGDTQYF.

In this sample, this clonotype turned up a few times. The chain links TRBV7-2 to TRBJ1-6; no clear D gene. The CDR3 length is 14 residues. In germline, CDR1 is SGHTA, CDR2 FQGNSA. Trimming took 2 bases from V and 7 from J, leaving 9 bases between them. CDR3 nucleotides: TGTGCCAGCAGCTTACAGGAGCGGAATTCACCCCTCCACTTT. This encodes CASSLQERNSPLHF.

This clonotype was recorded many times. The chain links TRBV24-1 to TRBJ2-1; the match to TRBD2 covers 11 bases. Losses at the gene ends were 5 bases for V and 7 bases for J; bases not matched to a gene: 6. Germline lookup yields CDR1 KGHDR and CDR2 SFDVKD. This CDR3 contains 15 residues. The CDR3 is CATSVASGRNNEQFF. Here the CDR3 DNA reads TGTGCCACCAGTGTCGCTAGCGGGAGGAATAATGAGCAGTTCTTC.

This clonotype was picked up a small number of times. This chain connects TRBV12-3 or TRBV12-4 to TRBJ1-4, with D unresolved. The CDR3 sequence is 12 residues long. The V end lost 7 bases, the J end lost 7 bases, and 10 bases lay between the germline ends. CDR3 sequence reads: CASTIRGEKLFF. CDR3 DNA sequence: TGTGCCAGCACCATCCGAGGTGAAAAACTGTTTTTT.

This clonotype showed up just a few times. The chain is built from TRBV6-4 and TRBJ2-2; D might be TRBD1 or TRBD2, each matching 5 bases. CDR1 and CDR2 (germline): MRHNA, SNTAGT. Deletions cut 6 bases from V and 4 bases from J, with 9 bases between. The CDR3 loop spans 13 amino acids. The CDR3 region is CASSRDGTGELFF. The CDR3 bases are TGTGCCAGCAGCAGGGACGGCACCGGGGAGCTGTTTTTT.

The chain joins TRBV6-2 or TRBV6-3 to TRBJ2-2, with 8 bases lining up with TRBD2. Germline values: CDR1 MNHEY, CDR2 SVGEGT. With 5 bases clipped from V and 4 bases from J, the junction kept 12 bases outside the gene matches. The CDR3 runs to 17 residues. The CDR3 protein is CASSPPRLAGFTGELFF. The DNA for the CDR3 is TGTGCCAGCAGTCCCCCCCGGCTAGCGGGCTTCACCGGGGAGCTGTTTTTT.

This clonotype was counted between two and nine times. The rearrangement joins TRBV28 to TRBJ2-7; D is perhaps TRBD1 (5 bases). CDR1 and CDR2 (germline): MDHEN, SYDVKM. Trimming left V 2 bases short and J 5 bases short, with 13 bases between. The CDR3 contains 14 residues. CDR3 DNA: TGTGCCAGCAGTTTACCAGGGTTGAGTGACGAGCAGTACTTC. This translates into CASSLPGLSDEQYF.

V is TRBV30 and J is TRBJ1-5, with D unresolved. V was clipped by 3 bases and J by 9 bases, with 12 bases between them. Germline values: CDR1 GTSNPN, CDR2 SVGIG (reference sequence). The CDR3 consists of 12 residues. The CDR3 here is CAWRMDSGPQHF. The CDR3 DNA sequence: TGTGCCTGGAGGATGGACTCGGGGCCCCAGCATTTT.

This rearrangement joins TRBV6-6 to TRBJ2-5, with D perhaps TRBD2 (6 bases). The CDR3 has 12 amino acids. The V gene lost 8 bases and the J gene lost 1 base, with 8 bases spanning the gap. Germline V gives CDR1 MNHNY, CDR2 SVGAGI (reference sequence). CDR3 in amino acids: CASWGLQETQYF. DNA of the CDR3: TGTGCCAGCTGGGGACTCCAAGAGACCCAGTACTTC.

V usage is TRBV4-2 and J usage is TRBJ2-7, with D possibly TRBD2 on 5 matching bases. Trimming removed 0 bases from V and 4 bases from J, with 19 bases in between. Germline assignment: CDR1 LGHNA and CDR2 YNFKEQ. This CDR3 has 17 amino acids. CDR3 DNA sequence: TGTGCCAGCAGCCAAGATTATGGGCAGCGGAGGAGGTACGAGCAGTACTTC. Protein sequence: CASSQDYGQRRRYEQYF.

V is TRBV12-3 or TRBV12-4 and J is TRBJ2-4; perhaps TRBD2 as D (5 bases). This CDR3 is built from 16 residues. V gave up 1 base and J gave up 0 bases, with 10 bases separating them. CDR3 nucleotides: TGTGCCAGCAGTTTAGTCGGGATGATAGCCAAAAACATTCAGTACTTC. Translation gives CASSLVGMIAKNIQYF.

This clonotype was detected a few times. The chain is built from TRBV12-3 or TRBV12-4 and TRBJ2-1; 10 positions match TRBD1. The CDR3 runs to 16 residues. Trimming removed 3 bases from V and 8 bases from J; junction bases left unmatched: 10. CDR3 sequence (DNA): TGTGCCAGCAGTTTTGCCGGGACAGGGGTGCAGTATGAGCAGTTCTTC. Residues: CASSFAGTGVQYEQFF.

The genes are TRBV27 and TRBJ2-1, with D possibly being TRBD2 (6 bases). Germline values: CDR1 MNHEY, CDR2 SMNVEV (reference sequence). Deletions cut 6 bases from V and 9 bases from J, with 18 bases between. The CDR3 is 14 residues long. This chain's CDR3 is CASRTIRRGIEQFF. DNA for the CDR3: TGTGCCAGCAGGACTATCAGGAGGGGTATTGAGCAGTTCTTC.